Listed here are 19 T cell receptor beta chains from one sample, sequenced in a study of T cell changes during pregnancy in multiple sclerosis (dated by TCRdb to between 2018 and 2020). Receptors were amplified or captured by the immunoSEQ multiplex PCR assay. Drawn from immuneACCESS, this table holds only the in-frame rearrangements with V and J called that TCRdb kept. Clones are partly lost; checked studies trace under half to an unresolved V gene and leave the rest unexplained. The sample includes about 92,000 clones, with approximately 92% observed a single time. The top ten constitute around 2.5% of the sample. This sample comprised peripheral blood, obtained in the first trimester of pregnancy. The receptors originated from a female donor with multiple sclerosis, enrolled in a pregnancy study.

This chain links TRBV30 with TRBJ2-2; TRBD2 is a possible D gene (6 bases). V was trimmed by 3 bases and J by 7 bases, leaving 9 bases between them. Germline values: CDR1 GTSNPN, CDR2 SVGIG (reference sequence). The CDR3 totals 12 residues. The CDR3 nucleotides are TGTGCCTGGAGATACGGGGGCGGGGAGCTGTTTTTT. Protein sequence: CAWRYGGGELFF.

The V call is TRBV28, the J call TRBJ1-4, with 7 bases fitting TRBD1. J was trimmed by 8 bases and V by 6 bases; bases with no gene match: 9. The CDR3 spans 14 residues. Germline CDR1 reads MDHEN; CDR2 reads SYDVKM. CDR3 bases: TGTGCCAGCAGGCGGGGGGACAGCTGGGAAAAACTGTTTTTT. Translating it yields CASRRGDSWEKLFF.

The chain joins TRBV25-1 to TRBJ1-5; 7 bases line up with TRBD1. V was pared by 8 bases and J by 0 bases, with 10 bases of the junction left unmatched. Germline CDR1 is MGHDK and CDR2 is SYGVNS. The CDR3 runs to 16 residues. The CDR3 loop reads CASRGQERDSNQPQHF. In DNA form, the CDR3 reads TGTGCCAGCCGCGGACAGGAAAGGGATAGCAATCAGCCCCAGCATTTT.

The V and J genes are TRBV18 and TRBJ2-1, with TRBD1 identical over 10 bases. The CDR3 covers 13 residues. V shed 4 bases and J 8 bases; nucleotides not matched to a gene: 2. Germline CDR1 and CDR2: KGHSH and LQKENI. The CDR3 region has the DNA TGTGCCAGCTCACTCGGGACAGGGGATGAGCAGTTCTTC. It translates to CASSLGTGDEQFF.

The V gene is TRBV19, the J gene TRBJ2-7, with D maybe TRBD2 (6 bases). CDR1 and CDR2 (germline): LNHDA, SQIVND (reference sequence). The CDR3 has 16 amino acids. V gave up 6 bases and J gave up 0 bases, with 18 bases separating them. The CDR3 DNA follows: TGTGCCAGTAGCGCCCGTCTCGCGGGGACCTCCTACGAGCAGTACTTC. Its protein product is CASSARLAGTSYEQYF.

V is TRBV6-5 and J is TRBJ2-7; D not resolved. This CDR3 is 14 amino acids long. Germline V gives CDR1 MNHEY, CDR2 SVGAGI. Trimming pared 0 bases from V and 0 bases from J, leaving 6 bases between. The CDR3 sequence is CASSYSYSSYEQYF. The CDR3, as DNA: TGTGCCAGCAGTTACTCGTATAGCTCCTACGAGCAGTACTTC.

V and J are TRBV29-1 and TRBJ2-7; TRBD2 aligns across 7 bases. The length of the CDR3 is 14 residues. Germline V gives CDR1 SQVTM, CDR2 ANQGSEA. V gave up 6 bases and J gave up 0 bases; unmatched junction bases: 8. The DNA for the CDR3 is TGCAGCGTAAAAACCGGGACTACCTCCTACGAGCAGTACTTC. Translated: CSVKTGTTSYEQYF.

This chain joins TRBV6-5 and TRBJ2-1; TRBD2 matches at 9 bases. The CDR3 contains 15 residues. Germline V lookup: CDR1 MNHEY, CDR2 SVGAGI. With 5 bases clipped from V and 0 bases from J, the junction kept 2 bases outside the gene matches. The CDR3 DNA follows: TGTGCCAGCAGTAGGACTAGCGTCTCCTACAATGAGCAGTTCTTC. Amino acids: CASSRTSVSYNEQFF.

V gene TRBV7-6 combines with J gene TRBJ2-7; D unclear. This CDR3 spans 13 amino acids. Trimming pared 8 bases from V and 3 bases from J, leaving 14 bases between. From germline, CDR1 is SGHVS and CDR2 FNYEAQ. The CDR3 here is CASSSGFFYEQYF. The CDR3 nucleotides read TGTGCCAGCTCATCCGGGTTCTTCTACGAGCAGTACTTC.

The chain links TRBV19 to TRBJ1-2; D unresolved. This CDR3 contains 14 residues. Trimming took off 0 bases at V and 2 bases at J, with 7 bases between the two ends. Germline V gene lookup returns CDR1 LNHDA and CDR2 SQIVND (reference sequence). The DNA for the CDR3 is TGTGCCAGTAGTATAGAGCCAGTCAACTATGGCTACACCTTC. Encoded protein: CASSIEPVNYGYTF.

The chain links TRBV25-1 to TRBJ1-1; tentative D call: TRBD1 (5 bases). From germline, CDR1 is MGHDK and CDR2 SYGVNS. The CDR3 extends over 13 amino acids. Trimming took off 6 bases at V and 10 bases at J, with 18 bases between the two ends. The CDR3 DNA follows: TGTGCCAGCAGGCCAGGGTTCACAATCACAGCTTTCTTT. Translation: CASRPGFTITAFF.

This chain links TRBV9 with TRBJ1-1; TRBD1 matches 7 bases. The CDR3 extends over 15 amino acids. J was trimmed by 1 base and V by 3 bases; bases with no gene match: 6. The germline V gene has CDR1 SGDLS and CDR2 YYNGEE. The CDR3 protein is CASSATGATNTEAFF. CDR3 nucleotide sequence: TGTGCCAGCAGCGCCACAGGGGCCACGAACACTGAAGCTTTCTTT.

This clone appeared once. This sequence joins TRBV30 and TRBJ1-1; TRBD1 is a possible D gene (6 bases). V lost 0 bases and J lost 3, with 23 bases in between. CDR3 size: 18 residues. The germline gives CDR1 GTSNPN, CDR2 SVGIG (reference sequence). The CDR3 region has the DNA TGTGCCTGGAGTGTCGGCGGGGGCGAGGTGTGGGGGGACACTGAAGCTTTCTTT. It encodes CAWSVGGGEVWGDTEAFF.

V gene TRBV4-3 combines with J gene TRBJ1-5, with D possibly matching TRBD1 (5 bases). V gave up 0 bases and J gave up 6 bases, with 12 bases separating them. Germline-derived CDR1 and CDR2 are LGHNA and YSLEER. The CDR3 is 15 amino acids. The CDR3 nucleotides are TGCGCCAGCAGCCAAGATCCCTGGGGGGGTCAGCCCCAGCATTTT. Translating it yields CASSQDPWGGQPQHF.

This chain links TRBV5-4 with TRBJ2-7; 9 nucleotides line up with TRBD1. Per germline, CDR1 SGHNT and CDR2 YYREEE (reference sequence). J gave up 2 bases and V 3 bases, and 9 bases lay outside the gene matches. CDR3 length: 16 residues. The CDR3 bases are TGTGCCAGCAGCTCGGGACCGGGACAGGGTACCTACGAGCAGTACTTC. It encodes CASSSGPGQGTYEQYF.

The CDR3 protein is CASSKTVGEQYF. CDR3 bases: TGTGCCAGCAGTAAAACGGTTGGCGAGCAGTACTTC. The V gene is TRBV28, the J gene TRBJ2-7; D gene unclear. This CDR3 comprises 12 residues. V lost 5 bases to trimming and J lost 6 bases, with 11 bases between them. Germline V lookup: CDR1 MDHEN, CDR2 SYDVKM.

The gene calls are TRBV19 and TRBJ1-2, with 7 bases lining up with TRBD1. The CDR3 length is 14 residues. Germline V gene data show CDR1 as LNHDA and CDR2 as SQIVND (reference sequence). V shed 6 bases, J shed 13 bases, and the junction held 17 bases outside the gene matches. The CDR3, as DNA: TGTGCCAGTAGCACGGGACAGCCATCCTCCGTCGCCACCTTC. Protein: CASSTGQPSSVATF.

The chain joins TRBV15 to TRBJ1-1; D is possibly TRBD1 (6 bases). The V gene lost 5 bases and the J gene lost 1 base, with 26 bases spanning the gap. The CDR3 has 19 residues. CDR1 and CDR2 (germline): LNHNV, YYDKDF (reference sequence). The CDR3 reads CATSPRGGLSRATNTEAFF. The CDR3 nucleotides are TGTGCCACCAGCCCAAGGGGGGGGCTAAGCCGGGCAACGAACACTGAAGCTTTCTTT.

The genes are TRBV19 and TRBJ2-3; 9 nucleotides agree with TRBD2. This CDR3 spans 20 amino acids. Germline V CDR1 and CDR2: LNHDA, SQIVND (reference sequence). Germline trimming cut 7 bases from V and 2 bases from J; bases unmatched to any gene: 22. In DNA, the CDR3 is TGTGCCAGTATTCCGAATTCGATGCGGGAGGGCCGTGGGACCACAGATACGCAGTATTTT. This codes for CASIPNSMREGRGTTDTQYF.